The present T cell receptor (beta chain) was sequenced within a study of T cells in Graves' hyperthyroidism and ophthalmopathy. On this clonotype itself: What it recognizes is unknown.

It was uncontrolled infection, other autoimmune disease, pregnancy or lactation that excluded patients. The TCR beta CDR3 regions underwent amplification using RNA transcripts as the source. A set of HTBI primers served as the primers for a first-round RT-PCR of the TCR CDR3. TCRdb redid the calling of the multiplex PCR reads with MiXCR, one entry per CDR3 protein. The repertoire has about 210,000 distinct CDR3 sequences, approximately 17% of them found once; the top ten carry roughly 50%. Germline CDR1 and CDR2: MNHNS and SASEGT. This CDR3 has 15 amino acids. V lost 5 bases and J lost 4; bases outside the gene matches: 9. General study points: It was a median approximately 6.9 months before onset that the model predicted ophthalmopathy. A model of 13 V-J features distinguished ophthalmopathy from stable hyperthyroidism. Blood samples included most of the expanded thyroid clonotypes exceeding 0.001.

The chain combines TRBV6-1 with TRBJ1-2; 8 positions agree with TRBD1. Specimen: blood. The receptor comes from a man aged 45-65 years with Graves' hyperthyroidism. The chain's CDR3 is CASSLGQGGGYGYTF. CDR3 nucleotides: TGTGCCAGCAGTCTAGGACAGGGTGGGGGCTATGGCTACACCTTC.